This T cell receptor beta chain was recovered during a study of blood T cell repertoires in COVID-19. The ends were cut back, 0 bases at V and 2 bases at J, with 13 bases in the middle. The CDR3 runs 15 residues. The germline V gene has CDR1 GTSNPN and CDR2 SVGIG (reference sequence). Repertoires were generated with immunoSEQ multiplex PCR, while TCRdb's copy carries only in-frame clones and drops some. There are approximately 270,000 clones in the sample; about 80% occur only once, and about 9% lies in the top ten. The sample comprised peripheral blood. This clonotype originated in a man at least 80 years old with acute or convalescent COVID-19. The chain is built from TRBV30 and TRBJ1-1; D may be TRBD1 (5 bases). The CDR3 here is CAWSVLGGGNTEAFF. CDR3 coding DNA: TGTGCCTGGAGTGTACTGGGGGGGGGAAACACTGAAGCTTTCTTT.